The 32 T cell receptor beta chains given below trace back to one sample, sequenced in a study of blood T cell repertoires in COVID-19. Profiled with immunoSEQ multiplex PCR; TCRdb holds only in-frame clones, not every one. Among about 99,000 clones, 85% to 90% were seen once, and the ten largest hold around 14%. Sequenced sample: peripheral blood. Receptors originate from a man aged 45 to 65 with acute or convalescent COVID-19.

V is TRBV12-3 or TRBV12-4 and J is TRBJ2-7; D uncertain. Trimming left V 3 bases short and J 2 bases short, with 8 bases between. The CDR3 contains 13 residues. CDR3 bases: TGTGCCAGCAGTTTGCAGGTACCCTACGAGCAGTACTTC. Residues: CASSLQVPYEQYF.

The V and J genes are TRBV7-6 and TRBJ2-7; 8 bases are a match to TRBD1. The CDR3 runs to 14 residues. From germline, CDR1 is SGHVS and CDR2 FNYEAQ. The J segment lost 4 bases and the V segment lost 1 base, leaving 3 bases of the junction unmatched. For the CDR3, the DNA is TGTGCCAGCAGCTTAGGGACAGGGACTTACGAGCAGTACTTC. Translating it yields CASSLGTGTYEQYF.

The rearrangement links TRBV6-6 to TRBJ2-5; TRBD2 matches at 7 bases. With 6 bases clipped from V and 1 base from J, the junction kept 11 bases outside the gene matches. Germline V gives CDR1 MNHNY, CDR2 SVGAGI (reference sequence). The CDR3 covers 16 residues. The CDR3 coding sequence is TGTGCCAGCAGCCTCCGCGGGGGATTGGGCCAAGAGACCCAGTACTTC. This sequence encodes CASSLRGGLGQETQYF.

CDR3 residues: CASRPRGQAEKLFF. The CDR3 DNA reads as TGTGCCAGCAGGCCGAGGGGGCAGGCGGAAAAACTGTTTTTT. This chain links TRBV28 with TRBJ1-4; 7 bases are a match to TRBD1. Trimming removed 6 bases from V and 8 bases from J; junction bases left unmatched: 9. Per the germline V gene, CDR1 is MDHEN and CDR2 is SYDVKM. The length of the CDR3 is 14 residues.

The chain is built from TRBV6-5 and TRBJ1-2; D is possibly TRBD1 (5 bases). With 8 bases removed from V and 2 bases from J, the gap between germline ends came to 18 bases. CDR1 is MNHEY, CDR2 SVGAGI, per germline. There are 15 residues in the CDR3. The CDR3 spells CASQPPRKGNYGYTF. CDR3 nucleotide sequence: TGTGCCAGCCAGCCCCCTCGAAAGGGGAACTATGGCTACACCTTC.

This chain joins TRBV11-3 and TRBJ2-1, with 7 nucleotides matching TRBD2. With V trimmed by 2 bases and J by 5 bases, 6 bases remained unmatched. The CDR3 has 15 residues. The V gene's germline CDR1 is SGHNT and CDR2 YENEEA. This chain's CDR3 is CASSLHGRPNNEQFF. The CDR3 DNA sequence: TGTGCCAGCAGCTTACACGGGAGGCCGAACAATGAGCAGTTCTTC.

This chain links TRBV25-1 with TRBJ1-5; 7 bases agree with TRBD1. Germline CDR1 MGHDK, CDR2 SYGVNS. The CDR3 has 14 amino acids. The V gene end was trimmed by 3 bases and the J gene end by 6 bases; junction bases not matched to a gene: 5. CDR3 protein: CASSDRQGPQPQHF. The CDR3 DNA is TGTGCCAGCAGTGACCGACAGGGACCTCAGCCCCAGCATTTT.

This CDR3 is CASRSGARNSNQPQHF. DNA for the CDR3: TGTGCCAGCAGGTCAGGGGCGCGCAATAGCAATCAGCCCCAGCATTTT. J is TRBJ1-5 and V is TRBV6-6, with D perhaps matching TRBD1 (6 bases). The V end lost 6 bases, the J end lost 0 bases, and 15 bases lay between the germline ends. Germline loops: CDR1 MNHNY, CDR2 SVGAGI (reference sequence). The CDR3 contains 16 residues.

V usage is TRBV3-1 (or the pseudogene TRBV3-2) and J usage is TRBJ1-1, with D perhaps TRBD1 (6 bases). CDR3 length: 14 amino acids. Trimming left V 4 bases short and J 2 bases short, with 11 bases between. Germline assignment: CDR1 LGHDT and CDR2 YNNKEL (reference sequence). CDR3 protein: CASSLGQPNTEAFF. The CDR3 coding sequence is TGTGCCAGCAGCCTCGGACAGCCTAACACTGAAGCTTTCTTT.

This chain joins TRBV5-1 and TRBJ2-3; TRBD2 might be the D (5 bases). The CDR3 length is 15 residues. Germline assignment: CDR1 SGHRS and CDR2 YFSETQ. Trimming removed 2 bases from V and 0 bases from J, with 10 bases in between. The CDR3 loop reads CASSFKRTSTDTQYF. The CDR3 DNA sequence: TGCGCCAGCAGCTTCAAGCGGACTAGCACAGATACGCAGTATTTT.

This clone was detected once. V usage is TRBV2 and J usage is TRBJ2-5; 8 bases are shared with TRBD1. In germline, CDR1 is SNHLY, CDR2 FYNNEI. The CDR3 runs 13 residues. Trimming cost V 8 bases and J 6 bases; bases outside gene matches: 8. The CDR3 DNA reads TGTGCCAGCGCCATCGGACAGGGAAAGACCCAGTACTTC. This encodes CASAIGQGKTQYF.

The chain links TRBV6-2 or TRBV6-3 to TRBJ2-7; 10 bases align to TRBD2. The ends lost 3 bases at V and 0 bases at J; junction bases unmatched: 8. The CDR3 is made up of 17 amino acids. Germline loops: CDR1 MNHEY, CDR2 SVGEGT. The CDR3 sequence: CASSYSGLADSSYEQYF. As DNA, the CDR3 is TGTGCCAGCAGTTATAGTGGACTAGCGGACAGCTCCTACGAGCAGTACTTC.

The chain links TRBV27 to TRBJ1-4; 8 bases align to TRBD1. CDR1 is MNHEY, CDR2 SMNVEV, per germline (reference sequence). The V and J ends lost 6 bases and 5 bases, in that order; junction bases with no gene match: 2. This CDR3 has 13 amino acids. This CDR3 is CASSRTGNEKLFF. The CDR3 region has the DNA TGTGCCAGCAGCCGGACAGGGAATGAAAAACTGTTTTTT. Filled out from reference TRBV27 and TRBJ1-4, the complete variable domain reads EAQVTQNPRYLITVTGKKLTVTCSQNMNHEYMSWYRQDPGLGLRQIYYSMNVEVTDKGDVPEGYKVSRKEKRNFPLILESPSPNQTSLYFCASSRTGNEKLFFGSGTQLSVL.

This clone was observed a handful of times. J is TRBJ2-7 and V is TRBV10-3, with 10 bases identical to TRBD2. J was trimmed by 7 bases and V by 8 bases; bases with no gene match: 8. The CDR3 is 13 amino acids. Germline-derived CDR1 and CDR2 are ENHRY and SYGVKD. CDR3 amino acids: CAIRLAGVNEQYF. In DNA form, the CDR3 reads TGTGCCATCCGGCTAGCGGGAGTAAATGAGCAGTACTTC.

This chain's CDR3 is CASSELGQNEQFF. The CDR3 nucleotides are TGTGCCAGCAGTGAGTTAGGACAGAATGAGCAGTTCTTC. The chain uses TRBV2 and TRBJ2-1; possibly TRBD1 for D (6 bases). Germline values: CDR1 SNHLY, CDR2 FYNNEI. Trimming took off 3 bases at V and 7 bases at J, with 10 bases between the two ends. This CDR3 spans 13 amino acids.

The genes are TRBV7-9 and TRBJ2-1, with 11 bases matching TRBD2. This CDR3 has 15 amino acids. Germline lookup yields CDR1 SEHNR and CDR2 FQNEAQ (reference sequence). V lost 11 bases and J lost 9; bases outside the gene matches: 15. DNA of the CDR3: TGTGCCGGAACTAGCGGGGGCCCCTCACAAGGTGAGCAGTTCTTC. Translated, it gives CAGTSGGPSQGEQFF.

J is TRBJ1-5 and V is TRBV5-1; D gene ambiguous. The germline CDR1 and CDR2 sequences are SGHRS and YFSETQ. Deletions cut 2 bases from V and 0 bases from J, with 3 bases between. The CDR3 is made up of 13 amino acids. CDR3 sequence: CASSLYSNQPQHF. In DNA form, the CDR3 reads TGCGCCAGCAGCTTATATAGCAATCAGCCCCAGCATTTT.

The V call is TRBV11-3, the J call TRBJ2-2; TRBD2 is a possible D gene (5 bases). V was cut by 4 bases and J by 7 bases, with 13 bases left in between. This CDR3 has 14 amino acids. The V gene's germline CDR1 is SGHNT and CDR2 YENEEA. The CDR3 DNA reads TGTGCCAGCAGCTCGGGGTTTTATGGCGGGGAGCTGTTTTTT. It translates to CASSSGFYGGELFF.

The chain links TRBV6-5 to TRBJ2-3; 9 nucleotides agree with TRBD1. The germline V gene encodes CDR1 MNHEY and CDR2 SVGAGI. Trimming cost V 4 bases and J 3 bases; bases outside gene matches: 5. This CDR3 is 15 amino acids long. This CDR3 reads CASSSRDRVTDTQYF. The CDR3 DNA reads TGTGCCAGCAGTTCCCGGGACAGGGTAACAGATACGCAGTATTTT.

Of note for this clone: Other DNA sequences in this sample translate to the same CDR3. CDR3 sequence (DNA): TGTGCCAGCTCACCGTCACAAGAGACCCAGTACTTC. Translated, it gives CASSPSQETQYF. The J gene is TRBJ2-5, the V gene TRBV18; D uncertain. Trimming left V 3 bases short and J 2 bases short, with 4 bases between. Germline V lookup: CDR1 KGHSH, CDR2 LQKENI. The CDR3 is 12 residues long.

The chain combines TRBV11-3 with TRBJ2-1; a possible D gene is TRBD1 (6 bases). V was cut by 4 bases and J by 10 bases, with 11 bases left in between. The CDR3 sequence is 12 residues long. Germline V gene data show CDR1 as SGHNT and CDR2 as YENEEA. The CDR3: CASSSTGNEQFF. The CDR3 nucleotides are TGTGCCAGCAGCTCTACAGGGAACGAGCAGTTCTTC.

This chain joins TRBV19 and TRBJ2-7, with D hard to call. V gave up 3 bases and J gave up 2 bases, with 11 bases separating them. The CDR3 has 14 amino acids. Germline CDR1 reads LNHDA; CDR2 reads SQIVND (reference sequence). CDR3 amino acids: CASSIGGLAYEQYF. In DNA, the CDR3 is TGTGCCAGTAGTATCGGTGGTCTTGCCTACGAGCAGTACTTC.

The chain has TRBV10-1 and TRBJ2-3; D is possibly TRBD1 (6 bases). Trimming pared 7 bases from V and 0 bases from J, leaving 11 bases between. The CDR3 is made up of 14 amino acids. Germline CDR1 WNHNN, CDR2 SYGVQD (reference sequence). CDR3 coding DNA: TGCGCCAGCAACCGGGACACCAGCACAGATACGCAGTATTTT. It codes for CASNRDTSTDTQYF.

This chain links TRBV7-9 with TRBJ2-1; 8 nucleotides agree with TRBD2. The V segment lost 5 bases and the J segment 5 bases; nucleotides outside the gene matches: 8. This CDR3 contains 15 residues. Germline lookup yields CDR1 SEHNR and CDR2 FQNEAQ (reference sequence). CDR3 nucleotides: TGTGCCAGCAGCATCAGCGGGAGTCTCCACAATGAGCAGTTCTTC. Amino acid sequence: CASSISGSLHNEQFF.

This chain links TRBV6-6 with TRBJ2-1; 7 positions agree with TRBD2. V lost 5 bases to trimming and J lost 4 bases; unmatched junction nucleotides: 2. CDR1 is MNHNY, CDR2 SVGAGI, per germline (reference sequence). The CDR3 has 13 amino acids. CDR3 nucleotides: TGTGCCAGCAGTGGGGACTATTACAATGAGCAGTTCTTC. Encoded protein: CASSGDYYNEQFF.

This chain connects TRBV9 to TRBJ2-2, with 9 bases aligning to TRBD1. The CDR3 sequence is 14 residues long. V dropped 1 base and J dropped 8; count of bases not matched to a gene: 3. Germline V gene sequence: CDR1 SGDLS, CDR2 YYNGEE. CDR3 protein: CASSVTGGRGELFF. The CDR3 DNA reads as TGTGCCAGCAGCGTAACAGGGGGCAGGGGGGAGCTGTTTTTT.

This chain uses TRBV3-1 (or the pseudogene TRBV3-2) with TRBJ2-7, with 10 bases aligning to TRBD2. This CDR3 is 17 amino acids long. The germline V gene has CDR1 LGHDT and CDR2 YNNKEL (reference sequence). V shed 4 bases and J 4 bases; nucleotides not matched to a gene: 13. CDR3 DNA: TGTGCCAGCAGCCCCGGGGCTAGCGGGAGAGGTAGTTACGAGCAGTACTTC. The encoded protein is CASSPGASGRGSYEQYF.

Written as DNA, the CDR3 is TGTGCCAGCAGTGAACGACAGGGTTACGAGCAGTACTTC. It translates to CASSERQGYEQYF. This chain connects TRBV2 to TRBJ2-7; TRBD1 agrees at 7 bases. The CDR3 length is 13 residues. CDR1 is SNHLY and CDR2 is FYNNEI in the germline V gene. The V gene end was trimmed by 2 bases and the J gene end by 4 bases; junction bases not matched to a gene: 2.

The chain has TRBV7-9 and TRBJ2-7; 8 nucleotides match TRBD1. The CDR3 covers 15 residues. The germline gives CDR1 SEHNR, CDR2 FQNEAQ (reference sequence). V lost 3 bases and J lost 2; bases outside the gene matches: 6. This CDR3 reads CASSLGTGFPYEQYF. In DNA form, the CDR3 reads TGTGCCAGCAGCTTGGGGACAGGTTTCCCCTACGAGCAGTACTTC.

The V and J genes are TRBV28 and TRBJ2-7; the D is unclear. Germline V CDR1 and CDR2: MDHEN, SYDVKM. CDR3 length: 11 amino acids. V was cut by 4 bases and J by 4 bases, with 5 bases left in between. The CDR3 coding sequence is TGTGCCAGCAGTTCCGAGTACGAGCAGTACTTC. Translation gives CASSSEYEQYF.

This rearrangement joins TRBV6-5 to TRBJ1-4; 9 bases are a match to TRBD1. The CDR3 is 15 amino acids. V shed 6 bases, J shed 6 bases, and the junction held 8 bases outside the gene matches. In germline, CDR1 is MNHEY, CDR2 SVGAGI. The CDR3 protein is CASRRMGQGDEKLFF. The CDR3 DNA follows: TGTGCCAGCAGGAGGATGGGACAGGGAGATGAAAAACTGTTTTTT.

The J gene is TRBJ1-2, the V gene TRBV7-9, with 10 bases that match TRBD1. V shed 5 bases, J shed 3 bases, and the junction held 6 bases outside the gene matches. CDR3 length: 15 residues. Germline V lookup: CDR1 SEHNR, CDR2 FQNEAQ (reference sequence). The CDR3, as DNA: TGTGCCAGCAGCCCCCCGGGACAGGGGCACTATGGCTACACCTTC. It translates to CASSPPGQGHYGYTF.